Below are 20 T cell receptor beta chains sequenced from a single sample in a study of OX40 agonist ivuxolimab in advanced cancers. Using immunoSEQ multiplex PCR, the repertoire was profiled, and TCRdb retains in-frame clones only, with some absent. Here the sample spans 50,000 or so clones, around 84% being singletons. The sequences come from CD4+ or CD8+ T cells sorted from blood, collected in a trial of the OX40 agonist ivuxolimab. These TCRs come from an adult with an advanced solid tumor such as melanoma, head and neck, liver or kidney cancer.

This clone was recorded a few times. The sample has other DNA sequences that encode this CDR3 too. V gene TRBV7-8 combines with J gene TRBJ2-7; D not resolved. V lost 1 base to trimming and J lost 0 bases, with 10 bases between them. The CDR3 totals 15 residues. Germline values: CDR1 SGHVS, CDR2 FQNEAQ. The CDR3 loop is CASSLGAGSSYEQYF. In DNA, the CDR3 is TGTGCCAGCAGCTTAGGGGCAGGTAGCTCCTACGAGCAGTACTTC.

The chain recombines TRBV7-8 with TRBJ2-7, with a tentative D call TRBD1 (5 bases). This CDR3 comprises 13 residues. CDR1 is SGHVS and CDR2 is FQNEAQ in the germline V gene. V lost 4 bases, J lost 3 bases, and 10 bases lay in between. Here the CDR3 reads CASSSHDSYEQYV. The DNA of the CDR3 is TGTGCCAGCAGCTCTCATGACAGCTACGAGCAGTACGTC.

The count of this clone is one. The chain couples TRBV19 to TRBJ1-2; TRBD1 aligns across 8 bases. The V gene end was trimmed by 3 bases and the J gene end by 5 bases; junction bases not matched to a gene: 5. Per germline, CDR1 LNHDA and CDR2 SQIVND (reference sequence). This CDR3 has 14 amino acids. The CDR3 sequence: CASSISGGAYGYTF. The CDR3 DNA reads TGTGCCAGTAGTATTTCAGGGGGCGCTTATGGCTACACCTTC. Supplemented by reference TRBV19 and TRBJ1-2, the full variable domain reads DGGITQSPKYLFRKEGQNVTLSCEQNLNHDAMYWYRQDPGQGLRLIYYSQIVNDFQKGDIAEGYSVSREKKESFPLTVTSAQKNPTAFYLCASSISGGAYGYTFGSGTRLTVV.

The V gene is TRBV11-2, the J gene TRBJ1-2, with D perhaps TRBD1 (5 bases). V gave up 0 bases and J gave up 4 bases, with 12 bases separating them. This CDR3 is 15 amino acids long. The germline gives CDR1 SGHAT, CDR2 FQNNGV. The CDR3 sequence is CASSLDREGSYGYTF. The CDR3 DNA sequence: TGTGCCAGCAGCTTAGACAGGGAGGGCAGCTATGGCTACACCTTC. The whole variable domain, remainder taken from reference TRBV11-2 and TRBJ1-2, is EAGVAQSPRYKIIEKRQSVAFWCNPISGHATLYWYQQILGQGPKLLIQFQNNGVVDDSQLPKDRFSAERLKGVDSTLKIQPAKLEDSAVYLCASSLDREGSYGYTFGSGTRLTVV.

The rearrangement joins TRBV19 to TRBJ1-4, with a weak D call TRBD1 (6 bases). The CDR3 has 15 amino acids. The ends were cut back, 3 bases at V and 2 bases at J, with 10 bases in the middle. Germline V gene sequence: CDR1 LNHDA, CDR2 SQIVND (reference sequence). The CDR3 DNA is TGTGCCAGTAGTATTCGGGGGGCTACTAATGAAAAACTGTTTTTT. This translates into CASSIRGATNEKLFF.

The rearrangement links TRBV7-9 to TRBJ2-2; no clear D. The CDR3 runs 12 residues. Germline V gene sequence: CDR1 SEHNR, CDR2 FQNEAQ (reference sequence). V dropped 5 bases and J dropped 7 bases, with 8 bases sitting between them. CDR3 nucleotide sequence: TGTGCCAGCAGCGCAGTCGTCGGGGAGCTGTTTTTT. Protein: CASSAVVGELFF. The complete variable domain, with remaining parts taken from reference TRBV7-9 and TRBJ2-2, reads DTGVSQNPRHKITKRGQNVTFRCDPISEHNRLYWYRQTLGQGPEFLTYFQNEAQLEKSRLLSDRFSAERPKGSFSTLEIQRTEQGDSAMYLCASSAVVGELFFGEGSRLTVL.

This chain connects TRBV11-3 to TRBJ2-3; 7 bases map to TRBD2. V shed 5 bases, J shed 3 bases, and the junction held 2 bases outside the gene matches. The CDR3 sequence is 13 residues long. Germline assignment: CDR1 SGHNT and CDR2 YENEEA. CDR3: CASSRDYTDTQYF. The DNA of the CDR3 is TGTGCCAGCAGCCGGGACTATACAGATACGCAGTATTTT.

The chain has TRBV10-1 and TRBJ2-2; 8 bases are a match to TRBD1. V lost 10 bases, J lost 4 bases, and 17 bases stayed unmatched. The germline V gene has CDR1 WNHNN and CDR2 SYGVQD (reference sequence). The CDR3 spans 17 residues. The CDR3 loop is CAKTSGTGCRSTGELFF. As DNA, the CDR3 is TGCGCCAAGACCTCCGGGACAGGTTGTCGTAGCACCGGGGAGCTGTTTTTT.

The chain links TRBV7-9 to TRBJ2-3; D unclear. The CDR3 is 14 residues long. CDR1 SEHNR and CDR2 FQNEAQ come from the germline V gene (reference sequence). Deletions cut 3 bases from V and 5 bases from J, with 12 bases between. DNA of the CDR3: TGTGCCAGCAGCTTCCCCTCGTCCGGAGATACGCAGTATTTT. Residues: CASSFPSSGDTQYF.

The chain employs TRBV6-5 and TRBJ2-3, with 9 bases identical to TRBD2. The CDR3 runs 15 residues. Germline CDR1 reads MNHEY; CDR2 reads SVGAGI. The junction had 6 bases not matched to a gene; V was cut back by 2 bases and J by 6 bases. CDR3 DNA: TGTGCCAGCAGTTACGGCGGGGGGGCCTCGGATACGCAGTATTTT. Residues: CASSYGGGASDTQYF.

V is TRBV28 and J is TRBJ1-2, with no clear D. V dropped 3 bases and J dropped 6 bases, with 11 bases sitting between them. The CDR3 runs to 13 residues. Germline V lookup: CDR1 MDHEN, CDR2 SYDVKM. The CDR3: CASSFLGTDGYTF. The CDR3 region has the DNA TGTGCCAGCAGTTTCCTCGGAACAGATGGCTACACCTTC.

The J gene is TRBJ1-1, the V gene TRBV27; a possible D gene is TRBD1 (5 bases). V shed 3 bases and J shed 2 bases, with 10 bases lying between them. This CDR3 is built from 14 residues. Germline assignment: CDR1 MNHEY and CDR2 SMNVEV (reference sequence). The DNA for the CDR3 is TGTGCCAGCAGTTTCCAGGGTCAAAACACTGAAGCTTTCTTT. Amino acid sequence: CASSFQGQNTEAFF.

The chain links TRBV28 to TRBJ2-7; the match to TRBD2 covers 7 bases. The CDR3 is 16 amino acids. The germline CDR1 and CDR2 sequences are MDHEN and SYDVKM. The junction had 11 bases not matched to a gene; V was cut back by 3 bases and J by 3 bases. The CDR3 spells CASSLIGAGTFYEQYF. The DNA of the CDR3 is TGTGCCAGCAGTTTGATAGGAGCGGGGACGTTCTACGAGCAGTACTTC.

The CDR3 coding sequence is TGTGCCAGCAGTCTTGGGACAGAGACACAGCCCCAGCATTTT. The encoded protein is CASSLGTETQPQHF. The V gene is TRBV27, the J gene TRBJ1-5; 7 bases are a match to TRBD1. The CDR3 has 14 residues. Germline CDR1 is MNHEY and CDR2 is SMNVEV (reference sequence). Trimming removed 5 bases from V and 7 bases from J; junction bases left unmatched: 8.

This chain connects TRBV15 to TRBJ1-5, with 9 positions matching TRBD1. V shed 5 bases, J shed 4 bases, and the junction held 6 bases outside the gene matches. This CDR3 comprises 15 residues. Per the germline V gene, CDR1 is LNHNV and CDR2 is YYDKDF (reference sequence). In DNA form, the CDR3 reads TGTGCCACCAGCGGGGGGACAGGGATTAATCAGCCCCAGCATTTT. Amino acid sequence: CATSGGTGINQPQHF.

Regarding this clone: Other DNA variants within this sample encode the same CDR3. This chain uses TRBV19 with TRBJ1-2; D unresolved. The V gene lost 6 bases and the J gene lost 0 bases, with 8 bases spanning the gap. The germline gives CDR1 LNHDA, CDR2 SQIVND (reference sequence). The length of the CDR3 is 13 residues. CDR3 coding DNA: TGTGCCAGTAGCTATGGGACTAACTATGGCTACACCTTC. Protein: CASSYGTNYGYTF.

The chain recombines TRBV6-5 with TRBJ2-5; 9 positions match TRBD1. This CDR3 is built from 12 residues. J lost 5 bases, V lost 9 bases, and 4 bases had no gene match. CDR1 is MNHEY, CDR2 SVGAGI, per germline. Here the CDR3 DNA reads TGTGCCAGTACAGGGGGCCGGGAGACCCAGTACTTC. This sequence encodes CASTGGRETQYF.

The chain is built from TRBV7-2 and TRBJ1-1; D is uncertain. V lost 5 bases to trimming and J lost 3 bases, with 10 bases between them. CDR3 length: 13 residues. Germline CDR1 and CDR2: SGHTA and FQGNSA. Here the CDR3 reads CASSPAEYTEAFF. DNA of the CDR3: TGTGCCAGCAGCCCCGCGGAGTACACTGAAGCTTTCTTT.

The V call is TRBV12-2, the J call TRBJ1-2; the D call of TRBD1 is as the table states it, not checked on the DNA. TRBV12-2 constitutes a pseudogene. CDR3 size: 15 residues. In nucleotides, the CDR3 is TGTGCAAGTCGCTTAGGTACAGGGGTAGGCTATGGCTACACCTTC. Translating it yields CASRLGTGVGYGYTF.

The CDR3 DNA sequence: TGTGCCAGCAGTCCTATCGGACGGACGCACGCGAACACCGGGGAGCTGTTTTTT. It yields the protein CASSPIGRTHANTGELFF. The chain has TRBV27 and TRBJ2-2; the D is unclear. CDR1 is MNHEY, CDR2 SMNVEV, per germline (reference sequence). This CDR3 is 18 amino acids long. With 5 bases removed from V and 0 bases from J, the gap between germline ends came to 19 bases.